This T cell receptor beta chain was observed in a study of Ad26.COV2.S vaccination and SARS-CoV-2 variants (dated by TCRdb to the early 2020s). A note on the overall study: Vaccine-arm donors came from COV1001, a multicentre, randomized, double-blind, placebo-controlled phase I-IIa trial of Ad26.COV2.S in healthy adults. The TCR-sequenced set comprised around 30 samples: about 19 Ad26.COV2.S vaccine recipients, 5 placebo recipients and 8 SARS-CoV-2 convalescent individuals. Investigators did not know the trial group allocation while performing experiments and assessing outcomes. Trial participants were randomized into five groups of five: low-dose or high-dose Ad26.COV2.S given once or twice, or placebo on both occasions. Ad26.COV2.S was administered intramuscularly at 5 x 10^10 or 1 x 10^11 viral particles, either as a single shot or as two shots given 56 days apart. TCRbeta repertoire sequencing was used to assess the specificity and breadth of SARS-CoV-2-reactive T cell receptors after Ad26.COV2.S vaccination. Overall study outcomes, separate from this receptor: Spike-specific TCR breadth was higher in Ad26.COV2.S recipients than in placebo recipients (P = 0.0014). Vaccine and placebo recipients had similar non-spike TCR breadth, a finding consistent with the vaccine containing only spike. The study was not powered to compare responses between vaccine doses or regimens. Substantial breadth of spike-specific CD8+ and CD4+ T cell responses was reported after vaccination. The authors noted that total T cell responses may have been underestimated by the TCR breadth and depth analyses.

The immunoSEQ Assay was used to sequence TCRbeta CDR3 regions. After extraction, genomic DNA underwent amplification by bias-controlled multiplex PCR, followed by high-throughput sequencing. In the original analysis: To quantify the absolute abundance of every unique TCRbeta CDR3 region, sequences were collapsed and filtered. Usable DNA was measured by amplifying reference genes present in all nucleated cells, and TCRbeta template counts were normalized to that usable DNA to estimate T cell fraction. Repertoire TCRs were annotated as SARS-CoV-2-specific when V gene, CDR3 amino acid sequence and J gene were exactly matched to a known reactive TCR set. The reference SARS-CoV-2 TCR set came from MIRA and was filtered for enrichment in COVID-19-positive ImmuneCODE repertoires, removing public or cross-reactive TCRs. Drawing on the MIRA antigens, annotated TCRs were analysed further at the level of specific ORF or position within ORF. Breadth was defined as annotated unique rearrangements over total unique productive rearrangements; depth was the summed frequency of those rearrangements. TCR breadth was compared between groups using two-sided Wilcoxon rank-sum tests. Sourced from immuneACCESS, this table was stored by TCRdb with only in-frame sequences that have V and J called. A share of the clones is absent; for the studies checked, an unresolved V gene accounts for under half, and the remainder has no known explanation. V and J calls and clone size follow that table, whereas D and trimming were derived from the DNA. The sample includes 300,000 to 350,000 clones, with roughly 91% observed a single time. The ten largest clonotypes hold about 5% of the sample.

The CDR3 spans 15 residues, from the cysteine through the phenylalanine. Kept here is only the CDR3 DNA, which spans 45 bases and is read in frame from base 1. Trimming removed 9 bases from V and 6 bases from J; the gene matches leave 11 bases unexplained. Sequences MNHNY (CDR1) and SVGAGI (CDR2) are obtained from the germline V gene (reference sequence). The treatment or condition label on this specimen signifies: some 20 received Ad26.COV2.S at low or high dose, single or two shots; about five received placebo; per-sample allocation not given. Repertoires of vaccine and placebo recipients were sequenced from samples collected on day 63 after the first injection. Cohort 1b enrolled around 24 adults aged 18-55 years at a single site in Boston, USA, between 29 July and 7 August 2020. As a vaccine, Ad26.COV2.S was a replication-incompetent adenovirus type 26 vector that expressed a prefusion-stabilized SARS-CoV-2 spike protein derived from the original Wuhan strain.

On this clone: Its recognized antigen is unknown. Per-base quality was not reported, and no clone a single base away is much larger than it.

This material consisted of peripheral blood, taken in a trial of Ad26.COV2.S vaccine versus placebo. The TCR comes from a person aged 18-60 years who received the Ad26.COV2.S COVID-19 vaccine or a placebo. The chain uses TRBV6-6 and TRBJ1-5, with TRBD1 identical over 10 junction bases. The DNA reads TGTGCCAGTGACAGGGGGCGCGATGTTGTTCAGCCCCAGCATTTT. Protein translation: CASDRGRDVVQPQHF.